This entry lists 22 T cell receptor beta chains sequenced from one sample in a study of immune evolution from preneoplasia to lung adenocarcinoma. The assay was immunoSEQ multiplex PCR, and TCRdb's table has in-frame clones only and misses some. The top ten hold around 6% of the sample, which has about 21,000 clones, roughly 76% seen once. Sequencing was carried out using FFPE invasive lung adenocarcinoma tissue. The receptors stem from a person in their 60s with lung adenocarcinoma.

The V gene is TRBV6-5, the J gene TRBJ2-7; D unclear. From germline, CDR1 is MNHEY and CDR2 SVGAGI. CDR3 size: 14 residues. V lost 0 bases and J lost 1, with 7 bases in between. CDR3: CASSYSGRSYEQYF. The DNA of the CDR3 is TGTGCCAGCAGTTACTCTGGCAGATCCTACGAGCAGTACTTC.

The genes are TRBV11-2 and TRBJ2-3, with 11 positions matching TRBD1. The CDR3 sequence is 14 residues long. Germline loops: CDR1 SGHAT, CDR2 FQNNGV. Trimming removed 5 bases from V and 4 bases from J; junction bases left unmatched: 2. CDR3: CASSRTGGPDTQYF. The CDR3 DNA follows: TGTGCCAGCAGCCGGACAGGGGGCCCAGATACGCAGTATTTT.

This chain uses TRBV7-9 with TRBJ2-3; 9 bases are shared with TRBD1. The CDR3 consists of 18 residues. The V and J ends lost 4 bases and 0 bases, in that order; junction bases with no gene match: 11. Germline loops: CDR1 SEHNR, CDR2 FQNEAQ (reference sequence). This CDR3 is CASSYPPAGQGSTDTQYF. CDR3 sequence (DNA): TGTGCCAGCAGCTACCCTCCAGCGGGACAGGGAAGCACAGATACGCAGTATTTT.

This chain joins TRBV19 and TRBJ2-2; D perhaps matches TRBD1 (5 bases). CDR1 LNHDA and CDR2 SQIVND come from the germline V gene (reference sequence). The V gene lost 5 bases and the J gene lost 8 bases, with 15 bases spanning the gap. This CDR3 region has 14 residues. CDR3 loop: CASSRYFTGGELFF. CDR3 sequence (DNA): TGTGCCAGTAGTCGCTACTTCACAGGAGGGGAGCTGTTTTTT.

This chain links TRBV5-1 with TRBJ1-4; D uncertain. Germline assignment: CDR1 SGHRS and CDR2 YFSETQ. The CDR3 length is 14 residues. The V end was cut by 2 bases, the J end by 0 bases, with 5 bases between. This CDR3 reads CASSFGATNEKLFF. CDR3 DNA: TGCGCCAGCAGCTTCGGTGCAACTAATGAAAAACTGTTTTTT.

The rearrangement links TRBV19 to TRBJ1-1; perhaps TRBD1 as D (6 bases). Germline V CDR1 and CDR2: LNHDA, SQIVND (reference sequence). Trimming took 3 bases from V and 4 from J, leaving 12 bases between them. The CDR3 extends over 14 amino acids. CDR3 DNA: TGTGCCAGTAGTATGGACAGAAGGAGCACTGAAGCTTTCTTT. It codes for CASSMDRRSTEAFF. The full variable domain, its missing parts supplied by reference TRBV19 and TRBJ1-1, is DGGITQSPKYLFRKEGQNVTLSCEQNLNHDAMYWYRQDPGQGLRLIYYSQIVNDFQKGDIAEGYSVSREKKESFPLTVTSAQKNPTAFYLCASSMDRRSTEAFFGQGTRLTVV.

V and J are TRBV9 and TRBJ2-3; possible D gene TRBD2, 6 bases. Germline V gene lookup returns CDR1 SGDLS and CDR2 YYNGEE. The CDR3 is made up of 15 amino acids. The V and J ends lost 4 bases and 2 bases respectively, with 14 bases between them. CDR3 sequence (DNA): TGTGCCAGCAGCCCCTCGGGAGCGCCCACAGATACGCAGTATTTT. This sequence encodes CASSPSGAPTDTQYF. Based on the CDR3 plus reference TRBV9 and TRBJ2-3, the full variable domain is DSGVTQTPKHLITATGQRVTLRCSPRSGDLSVYWYQQSLDQGLQFLIQYYNGEERAKGNILERFSAQQFPDLHSELNLSSLELGDSALYFCASSPSGAPTDTQYFGPGTRLTVL.

DNA of the CDR3: TGTGCCACCAGCAGAGAGACAGGGGGATACGAGCAGTACTTC. Translated: CATSRETGGYEQYF. The J gene is TRBJ2-7, the V gene TRBV15; 9 positions agree with TRBD1. Germline CDR1 and CDR2: LNHNV and YYDKDF (reference sequence). The CDR3 is made up of 14 amino acids. J was trimmed by 4 bases and V by 0 bases; bases with no gene match: 1.

This clone was seen a few times. The chain links TRBV7-2 to TRBJ2-3; D perhaps matches TRBD1 (6 bases). Trimming took 2 bases from V and 5 from J, leaving 8 bases between them. Germline values: CDR1 SGHTA, CDR2 FQGNSA. The CDR3 sequence is 13 residues long. This CDR3 reads CASSLRRGDTQYF. The CDR3 region has the DNA TGTGCCAGCAGCTTACGCAGGGGAGATACGCAGTATTTT.

This clone was counted a few times. V and J are TRBV5-5 and TRBJ1-2, with D tentatively TRBD1 (6 bases). The CDR3 has 15 amino acids. Trimming stripped 1 base from V and 7 bases from J, with 17 bases between. Per the germline V gene, CDR1 is SGHKS and CDR2 is YYEKEE (reference sequence). For the CDR3, the DNA is TGTGCCAGCAGCTTGCGGTCAGGGGTTGTTGGTGGCTACACCTTC. Protein: CASSLRSGVVGGYTF.

This sequence joins TRBV5-1 and TRBJ1-4, with TRBD1 identical over 7 bases. Per the germline V gene, CDR1 is SGHRS and CDR2 is YFSETQ. The CDR3 is 15 amino acids. V was pared by 3 bases and J by 8 bases, with 10 bases of the junction left unmatched. CDR3 sequence reads: CASSSIQGRKEKLFF. As DNA, the CDR3 is TGCGCCAGCAGCTCCATACAGGGGAGGAAAGAAAAACTGTTTTTT.

This chain links TRBV30 with TRBJ2-3, with a possible D match to TRBD2 (6 bases). Germline V gene data show CDR1 as GTSNPN and CDR2 as SVGIG (reference sequence). The CDR3 runs to 13 residues. V was trimmed by 0 bases and J by 10 bases, leaving 14 bases between them. The DNA of the CDR3 is TGTGCCTGGAGTGTTGGGACTGACGATGCGCAGTATTTT. Amino acids: CAWSVGTDDAQYF.

This chain links TRBV28 with TRBJ1-2; 7 bases map to TRBD1. V gave up 2 bases and J gave up 4 bases; unmatched junction bases: 10. The CDR3 covers 16 residues. CDR1 MDHEN and CDR2 SYDVKM come from the germline V gene. The CDR3 nucleotides are TGTGCCAGCAGTTTACTTCCCGGGACAGCTTCCTATGGCTACACCTTC. Protein: CASSLLPGTASYGYTF.

By share, this clone ranks as medium-sized. This CDR3 is CASRTTANTDTQYF. CDR3 DNA sequence: TGTGCCAGCAGAACGACAGCAAACACAGATACGCAGTATTTT. The rearrangement links TRBV28 to TRBJ2-3, with D perhaps TRBD1 (5 bases). Germline V gives CDR1 MDHEN, CDR2 SYDVKM. The V end lost 6 bases, the J end lost 2 bases, and 12 bases lay between the germline ends. The CDR3 is made up of 14 amino acids. Full variable domain (rest looked up from reference TRBV28 and TRBJ2-3): DVKVTQSSRYLVKRTGEKVFLECVQDMDHENMFWYRQDPGLGLRLIYFSYDVKMKEKGDIPEGYSVSREKKERFSLILESASTNQTSMYLCASRTTANTDTQYFGPGTRLTVL.

In its sample, this clone was seen once. This chain connects TRBV4-2 to TRBJ1-5, with TRBD1 matching 7 bases. The ends lost 3 bases at V and 7 bases at J; junction bases unmatched: 9. Germline-derived CDR1 and CDR2 are LGHNA and YNFKEQ. This CDR3 is 15 amino acids long. The DNA of the CDR3 is TGTGCCAGCAGCCAGACCGGGACAGTAGGGCAGCCCCAGCATTTT. Its translation is CASSQTGTVGQPQHF.

This clone was detected a few times. The chain joins TRBV7-8 to TRBJ2-3; D call uncertain. The V end lost 1 base, the J end lost 6 bases, and 5 bases lay between the germline ends. Germline CDR1 reads SGHVS; CDR2 reads FQNEAQ. This CDR3 has 12 residues. Here the CDR3 reads CASSLVIDTQYF. In DNA form, the CDR3 reads TGTGCCAGCAGCTTAGTAATCGATACGCAGTATTTT.

The chain combines TRBV6-5 with TRBJ1-5, with 10 positions matching TRBD1. The CDR3 contains 15 residues. J lost 7 bases, V lost 6 bases, and 9 bases had no gene match. CDR1 and CDR2 from the germline V gene are MNHEY and SVGAGI. The CDR3 here is CASSPWGQGRQPQHF. The CDR3 DNA reads TGTGCCAGCAGCCCCTGGGGACAGGGGCGGCAGCCCCAGCATTTT.

The CDR3 is CASSPEGGAGSYNEQFF. Here the CDR3 DNA reads TGTGCCAGCAGCCCGGAAGGGGGGGCAGGCTCCTACAATGAGCAGTTCTTC. This rearrangement joins TRBV11-1 to TRBJ2-1; D possibly corresponds to TRBD2 (7 bases). Germline CDR1 is SGHAT and CDR2 is FQDESV (reference sequence). This CDR3 spans 17 amino acids. V dropped 5 bases and J dropped 0 bases, with 17 bases sitting between them.

This chain joins TRBV12-5 and TRBJ2-4; D is possibly TRBD1 (6 bases). The V gene's germline CDR1 is LGHNT and CDR2 FRNRAP. The V and J ends lost 1 base and 8 bases respectively, with 15 bases between them. This CDR3 region has 15 residues. CDR3 sequence reads: CASGLGKPGHYIQYF. Written as DNA, the CDR3 is TGTGCTAGTGGTTTGGGCAAACCGGGACATTACATTCAGTACTTC.

The gene calls are TRBV11-3 and TRBJ2-1; 13 bases match TRBD2. Per the germline V gene, CDR1 is SGHNT and CDR2 is YENEEA. Germline trimming cut 0 bases from V and 7 bases from J; bases unmatched to any gene: 3. This CDR3 region has 16 residues. Written as DNA, the CDR3 is TGTGCCAGCAGCTTAGAAGGACTAGCGGGAGCAAATGAGCAGTTCTTC. Translation gives CASSLEGLAGANEQFF.

The chain has TRBV6-1 and TRBJ2-3; maybe TRBD1 (6 bases). Germline V CDR1 and CDR2: MNHNS, SASEGT. The CDR3 spans 13 residues. V gave up 4 bases and J gave up 3 bases, with 8 bases separating them. The CDR3 here is CASSGTETDTQYF. DNA of the CDR3: TGTGCCAGCAGTGGGACAGAGACAGATACGCAGTATTTT.

Concerning this clone itself: Relative to the germline gene, one junction end is altered; a read error may explain this. This sequence joins TRBV7-7 and TRBJ1-3; the D is unclear. The CDR3 spans 13 residues. Germline V gene lookup returns CDR1 SSHAT and CDR2 FNYEAQ (reference sequence). The CDR3 DNA sequence: TGTGCTAGCAGCTCCGATTCTGGAAACACCATATATTTT. Translated, it gives CASSSDSGNTIYF.